A single sample is the source of the 9 T cell receptor beta chains below, sequenced in a study of T cells after posttransplantation cyclophosphamide. TCRdb's copy holds only in-frame clones and misses some; the assay was immunoSEQ multiplex PCR. Altogether about 14,000 clones were found in the sample, and no singletons occur. Cyclophosphamide on days +3 and +4 followed busulfan-fludarabine conditioning and a marrow graft. This specimen consisted of PBMCs, obtained approximately 1,200 days after allogeneic stem cell transplant with posttransplant cyclophosphamide. These receptors were collected from a female patient in her forties or fifties who received an allogeneic stem cell transplant from a related donor, was CMV-positive, and had no GVHD. Some T cells may originate from the graft donor.

The chain couples TRBV7-9 to TRBJ2-1; D might be TRBD2 (5 bases). V lost 5 bases and J 5 bases, leaving 16 bases between the germline ends. The CDR3 spans 15 residues. From germline, CDR1 is SEHNR and CDR2 FQNEAQ (reference sequence). The CDR3 DNA sequence: TGTGCCAGCAGCAAGCCGGGAACCCTTCACAATGAGCAGTTCTTC. Protein product: CASSKPGTLHNEQFF.

This clone was seen ten or more times. Here the CDR3 reads CASSLSTRTGRALRAGANVLTF. DNA for the CDR3: TGTGCCAGCAGCTTATCAACCAGGACAGGGAGGGCTCTCCGGGCTGGGGCCAACGTCCTGACTTTC. The chain links TRBV7-8 to TRBJ2-6; the D gene is possibly TRBD1 (8 bases). The CDR3 covers 22 residues. Deletions cut 2 bases from V and 2 bases from J, with 28 bases between. Germline V CDR1 and CDR2: SGHVS, FQNEAQ.

This clone has at least ten counts. The CDR3 region has the DNA TGTGCCAGCAGTCGAGGGACAGGGGTGGAGACCCAGTACTTC. It yields the protein CASSRGTGVETQYF. The rearrangement joins TRBV2 to TRBJ2-5, with 10 bases fitting TRBD1. J gave up 5 bases and V 5 bases, and 5 bases lay outside the gene matches. This CDR3 spans 14 amino acids. The germline V gene has CDR1 SNHLY and CDR2 FYNNEI.

This clone was detected ten times or more. The gene calls are TRBV9 and TRBJ2-1, with TRBD2 as a possible D gene (5 bases). This CDR3 contains 17 residues. Germline V gene data show CDR1 as SGDLS and CDR2 as YYNGEE. Trimming removed 3 bases at V and 9 bases at J, with 25 bases between. The CDR3 sequence is CASSAHTTTPEGPEQFF. As DNA, the CDR3 is TGTGCCAGCAGCGCCCACACAACCACCCCCGAGGGCCCTGAGCAGTTCTTC.

This clone showed up many times. The CDR3 DNA reads TGTGCCAGCAGCCCTGACAGGGTAAAGACCGGGGAGCTGTTTTTT. Protein: CASSPDRVKTGELFF. The V call is TRBV7-9, the J call TRBJ2-2; 7 nucleotides line up with TRBD1. CDR3 length: 15 amino acids. J lost 5 bases, V lost 5 bases, and 8 bases had no gene match. Germline V CDR1 and CDR2: SEHNR, FQNEAQ (reference sequence).

The chain recombines TRBV4-3 with TRBJ1-2; D is unclear. This CDR3 is built from 14 residues. In germline, CDR1 is LGHNA, CDR2 YSLEER. With 0 bases removed from V and 1 base from J, the gap between germline ends came to 6 bases. CDR3 protein: CASSQDLVNYGYTF. In nucleotides, the CDR3 is TGCGCCAGCAGCCAAGATTTAGTTAACTATGGCTACACCTTC.

This clone showed up many times. The rearrangement uses TRBV29-1 and TRBJ2-5, with 7 bases matching TRBD2. Per the germline V gene, CDR1 is SQVTM and CDR2 is ANQGSEA. The CDR3 contains 15 residues. V trimming: 3 bases; J trimming: 4 bases; junction bases outside the gene matches: 11. CDR3 loop: CSVDPAGVKGETQYF. In nucleotides, the CDR3 is TGCAGCGTTGATCCTGCGGGGGTCAAGGGAGAGACCCAGTACTTC.

The sample holds many counts of this clone. The rearrangement uses TRBV5-8 and TRBJ1-6; TRBD1 might be the D (5 bases). The germline V and J ends were trimmed by 0 bases and 2 bases, with 6 bases remaining between them. CDR1 is SGHTS and CDR2 is YDEGEE in the germline V gene. The CDR3 loop spans 15 amino acids. CDR3 nucleotides: TGTGCCAGCAGCTTGGGACAGCCCTATAATTCACCCCTCCACTTT. Protein product: CASSLGQPYNSPLHF. Complete variable domain (other parts from reference TRBV5-8 and TRBJ1-6): EAGVTQSPTHLIKTRGQQATLRCSPISGHTSVYWYQQALGLGLQFLLWYDEGEERNRGNFPPRFSGRQFPNYSSELNVNALELEDSALYLCASSLGQPYNSPLHFGNGTRLTVT.

Ten or more counts support this clone. CDR3 bases: TGTGCCAGCAGCCCGGGACTAGCGGGGGCTAATGAGCAGTTCTTC. Translated: CASSPGLAGANEQFF. This rearrangement joins TRBV7-2 to TRBJ2-1, with 14 bases identical to TRBD2. Germline-derived CDR1 and CDR2 are SGHTA and FQGNSA. This CDR3 contains 15 residues. V was clipped by 5 bases and J by 7 bases; unmatched bases: 4.